This T cell receptor (beta chain) was recorded in a study of blood T cell repertoires in COVID-19. Study-level background: Specimens from acute and convalescent COVID-19 originated in the United States, Italy and Spain. The cDNA or gDNA used as material had been derived from T cells, B-cell-depleted T cells, or PBMCs.

How the authors handled the data: Reference gene primer amplification gave estimated nucleated cell counts. The method was immunoSEQ multiplex PCR; TCRdb's version includes in-frame clones alone and lacks a portion of them. V and J calls and clone size are given by that table; D and trimming were obtained from the DNA. The table has 100,000 to 150,000 clones, about 86% seen once. The V gene end was trimmed by 4 bases and the J gene end by 0 bases; junction bases not matched to a gene: 7. This CDR3 is 17 amino acids long. The germline V gene encodes CDR1 SGHNT and CDR2 YYREEE (reference sequence). This TCR was recovered from a man of 80 years or more with active or convalescent COVID-19. The gene calls are TRBV5-4 and TRBJ2-4; 10 bases match TRBD1. Sequencing used peripheral blood. Here the CDR3 DNA reads TGTGCCAGCAGCCGTGGACAGGGGGGCCAAGCCAAAAACATTCAGTACTTC. It encodes CASSRGQGGQAKNIQYF.